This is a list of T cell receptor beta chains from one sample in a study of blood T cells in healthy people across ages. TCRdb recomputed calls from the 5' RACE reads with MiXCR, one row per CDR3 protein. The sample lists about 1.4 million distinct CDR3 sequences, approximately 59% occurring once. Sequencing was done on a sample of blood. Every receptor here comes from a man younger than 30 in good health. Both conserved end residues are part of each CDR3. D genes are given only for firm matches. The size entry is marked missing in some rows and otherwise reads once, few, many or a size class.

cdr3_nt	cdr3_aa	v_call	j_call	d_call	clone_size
TGTGCCAGCAGCAGGAAAGGCGGTGAAAAACTGTTTTTT	CASSRKGGEKLFF	TRBV12-3/TRBV12-4	TRBJ1-4	.	.
TGTGCCAGCAGGGCTAAACAGGGGGCTGGCACTGAAGCTTTCTTT	CASRAKQGAGTEAFF	TRBV2	TRBJ1-1	TRBD1	few
TGTGCCAGCAGCTTGGGCAGGGGTTGGGAGACCCAGTACTTC	CASSLGRGWETQYF	TRBV7-9	TRBJ2-5	.	.
TGCGCCAGCAGAAGGTTTAACAATCGGGTCGATGAGCAGTACTTC	CASRRFNNRVDEQYF	TRBV10-2	TRBJ2-7	.	.
TGTGCCAGCAGTTTAAAGCGGAGCACAGATACGCAGTATTTT	CASSLKRSTDTQYF	TRBV27	TRBJ2-3	.	.
TGCAGCGTTGAATTAACTAGCGGGACCCCCTACGAGCAGTACTTC	CSVELTSGTPYEQYF	TRBV29-1	TRBJ2-7	TRBD2	.
TGTGCCAGCAGCCGGGACTCCAACACCGGGGAGCTGTTTTTT	CASSRDSNTGELFF	TRBV4-2	TRBJ2-2	.	.
TGTGCCAGCAGCTTAGTGACAGGGAACGGCGAGCAGTACTTC	CASSLVTGNGEQYF	TRBV7-9	TRBJ2-7	TRBD1	.
TGCGCCAGCAGCTACCGAGGGACTAGCGGGAGCTACGAGCAGTACTTC	CASSYRGTSGSYEQYF	TRBV4-1	TRBJ2-7	TRBD2	.
TGCAGCTTGCAGGGGAGCACAGATACGCAGTATTTT	CSLQGSTDTQYF	TRBV20-1	TRBJ2-3	.	.
TGCAGTGTTGGCGGGAGGGCCCCAGATACGCAGTATTTT	CSVGGRAPDTQYF	TRBV20-1	TRBJ2-3	TRBD2	.
TGTGCCAGCAGTGCCCCCCGTGGGAGCTTCAGTCTCTCCTACAATGAGCAGTTCTTC	CASSAPRGSFSLSYNEQFF	TRBV25-1	TRBJ2-1	.	.
TGCGCCAGCAGCTTGGAACTAGCGGTCGATACGCAGTATTTT	CASSLELAVDTQYF	TRBV5-1	TRBJ2-3	TRBD2	.
TGTGCCAGCAGCCCTAGTATCCATGAGCAGTTCTTC	CASSPSIHEQFF	TRBV7-9	TRBJ2-1	.	.
TGCGCCAGCAGCCAAGATCGGTATGGGGGCACTGAAGCTTTCTTT	CASSQDRYGGTEAFF	TRBV4-1	TRBJ1-1	.	few
TGTGCCAGCAGCTTAGGACTAGCGGGACAAGAGACCCAGTACTTC	CASSLGLAGQETQYF	TRBV7-2	TRBJ2-5	TRBD2	many
TGCGCCAGCGCCGGGACACTAAGCTCCTACGAGCAGTACTTC	CASAGTLSSYEQYF	TRBV5-1	TRBJ2-7	.	.
TGTGCCAGCAGTTTATGGGACAGGGGGAATGAGCAGTACTTC	CASSLWDRGNEQYF	TRBV28	TRBJ2-7	TRBD1	few
TGTGCCAGCAGTTACGAGGGGGAGGGCTACAATGAGCAGTACTTC	CASSYEGEGYNEQYF	TRBV6-2/TRBV6-3	TRBJ2-7	.	.
TGTGCCAGCAGCTACGCCCGACTAGCAAGCTACGAGCAGTACTTC	CASSYARLASYEQYF	TRBV5-6	TRBJ2-7	TRBD2	.
TGTGCCAGCAAAGACGGACAGGGAGGTACCTACGAGCAGTACTTC	CASKDGQGGTYEQYF	TRBV6-2/TRBV6-3	TRBJ2-7	TRBD1	.
TGCGCCAGCAGCCAACCGTCGAGCGTCGACTCAGATACGCAGTATTTT	CASSQPSSVDSDTQYF	TRBV4-1	TRBJ2-3	.	few
TGCGCCAGCAGCCTCCGAGAGGGAGGTGAGCAGTTCTTC	CASSLREGGEQFF	TRBV4-1	TRBJ2-1	.	few
TGTGCCAGCAGCTTAGTCCACACAGATACGCAGTATTTT	CASSLVHTDTQYF	TRBV7-2	TRBJ2-3	.	.
TGTGCCAGCACCGCCCAGGGTTTGGCGAACGAGCAGTACTTC	CASTAQGLANEQYF	TRBV2	TRBJ2-7	.	few
TGTGCCAGCAGAGAACAGGGGTTGAGCAATCAGCCCCAGCATTTT	CASREQGLSNQPQHF	TRBV6-2/TRBV6-3	TRBJ1-5	TRBD1	.
TGTGCCAGCAGCCAAGATCTGATAGCGGAAGACGAGCAGTACTTC	CASSQDLIAEDEQYF	TRBV4-2	TRBJ2-7	.	few
TGTGCCACCAGCAGGGAGAATAACTATGGCTACACCTTC	CATSRENNYGYTF	TRBV15	TRBJ1-2	.	many
TGTGCCAGCAGCCAATCAGGGGGCGGGGAGACCCAGTACTTC	CASSQSGGGETQYF	TRBV7-2	TRBJ2-5	TRBD1	once
TGCGCCACCAGTGATTTGTGGGGCGTTGAGCAGTACTTC	CATSDLWGVEQYF	TRBV24-1	TRBJ2-5	.	.
TGCAGTGCTGACGGACTAGCGGGAGACGAGCAGTACTTC	CSADGLAGDEQYF	TRBV20-1	TRBJ2-7	TRBD2	few
TGTGCCAGCAGCTTAGAGGTGCCAGACAACACCGGGGAGCTGTTTTTT	CASSLEVPDNTGELFF	TRBV7-8	TRBJ2-2	.	.
TGTGCCAGCAGTTACGGTGGCCTACAAGAGACCCAGTACTTC	CASSYGGLQETQYF	TRBV6-5	TRBJ2-5	.	.
TGTGCCATCAGTGATAAAGACCGGGACAAGACCTACGAGCAGTACTTC	CAISDKDRDKTYEQYF	TRBV10-3	TRBJ2-7	.	few
TGTGCCAGTCAGAGGCAGCGGGAGGCCCCGAGCTCCTACAATGAGCAGTTCTTC	CASQRQREAPSSYNEQFF	TRBV2	TRBJ2-1	TRBD2	.